This TCR beta chain was sequenced for a study of regulatory T cells in long-lasting Graves disease. Study-wide context: The study enrolled newly diagnosed Graves' patients on antithyroid drugs under 3 months. Regarding the study as a whole: No thyroid tissue was studied; the work used peripheral blood only. Newly diagnosed Graves' patients exceeded persistent ones in TCR diversity.

For this clonotype: The antigen is not known.

CDR3 regions were amplified by Arm-PCR using iRepertoire HTBI primers to build TCR beta libraries. TCRdb reprocessed the multiplex PCR reads with MiXCR, giving one entry per CDR3 protein. This table has a few hundred thousand distinct CDR3 sequences, about 20% appearing once. Time point noted: newly diagnosed GD, antithyroid drugs for less than 3 months. RNA from PBMCs was the source of the TCR library. The germline V gene encodes CDR1 SGHRS and CDR2 YFSETQ. V lost 7 bases and J lost 3, with 11 bases in between. This CDR3 has 12 amino acids. In addition, the sample was reused for a study of T cells in Graves' hyperthyroidism and ophthalmopathy.

The receptor was isolated from a woman in her thirties with Graves disease. The specimen comprised peripheral blood mononuclear cells (PBMCs), sampled at new diagnosis, from a patient treated with antithyroid drugs. The rearrangement joins TRBV5-1 to TRBJ2-7; possible D gene TRBD1, 6 bases. DNA of the CDR3: TGCGCCAGCTATGAACAGGGCTACGAGCAGTACTTC. The encoded protein is CASYEQGYEQYF.